The 28 T cell receptor beta chains below all came from one sample that was sequenced in a study of identical twins. One entry per CDR3 protein, called by TCRdb with MiXCR from the 5' RACE reads. The table lists more than 650,000 distinct CDR3 sequences, 5.5% to 6.5% of them singletons. The sequenced sample was naive T cells sorted from blood. The source of these receptors is a man between 18 and 29 years old in good health.

This clonotype was counted many times. The chain carries TRBV3-1 and TRBJ2-3; 8 bases align to TRBD1. The CDR3 spans 15 residues. Germline V gene data show CDR1 as LGHDT and CDR2 as YNNKEL (reference sequence). V shed 2 bases, J shed 0 bases, and the junction held 1 base outside the gene matches. CDR3 nucleotides: TGTGCCAGCAGCCAAAGACAGGGGAGCACAGATACGCAGTATTTT. As protein: CASSQRQGSTDTQYF.

This clonotype appeared a few times. J is TRBJ2-5 and V is TRBV5-5; D perhaps matches TRBD1 (5 bases). The CDR3 extends over 16 amino acids. V shed 0 bases and J shed 2 bases, with 14 bases lying between them. CDR1 is SGHKS and CDR2 is YYEKEE in the germline V gene (reference sequence). CDR3 sequence (DNA): TGTGCCAGCAGCTTGGGGGGTTTGCAGGGTCAAGAGACCCAGTACTTC. It codes for CASSLGGLQGQETQYF.

This clonotype has a handful of counts. This chain connects TRBV7-9 to TRBJ1-4, with D unclear. Trimming cost V 4 bases and J 4 bases, with 10 bases left between them. Germline V gene lookup returns CDR1 SEHNR and CDR2 FQNEAQ (reference sequence). There are 14 residues in the CDR3. The CDR3: CASSSVRFNEKLFF. The DNA of the CDR3 is TGTGCCAGCAGCTCCGTACGATTTAATGAAAAACTGTTTTTT.

This chain uses TRBV29-1 with TRBJ1-2, with D tentatively TRBD1 (6 bases). The CDR3 covers 17 residues. Deletions cut 2 bases from V and 3 bases from J, with 22 bases between. Germline CDR1 SQVTM, CDR2 ANQGSEA. CDR3 in amino acids: CSVEILVREGGDYGYTF. The CDR3 DNA follows: TGCAGCGTTGAAATTCTTGTTCGGGAGGGGGGGGACTATGGCTACACCTTC. Based on the CDR3 plus reference TRBV29-1 and TRBJ1-2, the full variable domain is SAVISQKPSRDICQRGTSLTIQCQVDSQVTMMFWYRQQPGQSLTLIATANQGSEATYESGFVIDKFPISRPNLTFSTLTVSNMSPEDSSIYLCSVEILVREGGDYGYTFGSGTRLTVV.

This clonotype appeared a few times. CDR3 sequence reads: CAIGQSSGNTIYF. The CDR3 DNA sequence: TGTGCCATCGGACAATCCTCTGGAAACACCATATATTTT. The chain is built from TRBV12-3 or TRBV12-4 and TRBJ1-3; D perhaps matches TRBD1 (5 bases). CDR3 size: 13 residues. V lost 10 bases to trimming and J lost 0 bases, with 10 bases between them.

The chain is built from TRBV7-8 and TRBJ2-1; 8 bases are a match to TRBD2. The CDR3 is 18 amino acids. CDR1 is SGHVS, CDR2 FQNEAQ, per germline. V dropped 5 bases and J dropped 1; count of bases not matched to a gene: 13. The CDR3, as DNA: TGTGCCAGCAGCCTCGATCCTATAGCGGGAAAGTCCTACAATGAGCAGTTCTTC. Protein product: CASSLDPIAGKSYNEQFF.

The chain combines TRBV11-2 with TRBJ2-7, with D possibly being TRBD1 or TRBD2 (5 bases each). The V end was cut by 5 bases, the J end by 2 bases, with 16 bases between. Germline-derived CDR1 and CDR2 are SGHAT and FQNNGV. The CDR3 has 15 amino acids. CDR3 sequence: CASSASRDPAYEQYF. The CDR3 DNA is TGTGCCAGCAGCGCAAGCCGGGACCCAGCCTACGAGCAGTACTTC.

The chain is built from TRBV5-1 and TRBJ2-1; TRBD2 aligns across 14 bases. CDR1 is SGHRS and CDR2 is YFSETQ in the germline V gene. J was trimmed by 0 bases and V by 3 bases; bases with no gene match: 8. The CDR3 is 19 residues long. The CDR3 reads CASSSRGLAGGGSYNEQFF. CDR3 in DNA: TGCGCCAGCAGCTCCCGCGGACTAGCGGGAGGTGGCTCCTACAATGAGCAGTTCTTC.

The V gene is TRBV11-3, the J gene TRBJ2-5; 8 nucleotides align to TRBD2. J gave up 9 bases and V 4 bases, and 10 bases lay outside the gene matches. CDR3 length: 14 amino acids. The germline CDR1 and CDR2 sequences are SGHNT and YENEEA. The CDR3 here is CASSYPGLEWAQYF. The DNA for the CDR3 is TGTGCCAGCAGCTATCCGGGACTAGAATGGGCCCAGTACTTC.

This clonotype was found many times. V gene TRBV4-3 combines with J gene TRBJ2-2, with D maybe TRBD2 (5 bases). CDR1 and CDR2 from the germline V gene are LGHNA and YSLEER. Trimming cost V 0 bases and J 5 bases, with 7 bases left between them. CDR3 size: 14 residues. The CDR3 loop reads CASSQEGRTGELFF. The CDR3 coding sequence is TGCGCCAGCAGCCAAGAGGGGAGAACCGGGGAGCTGTTTTTT.

The sample holds many counts of this clonotype. The V and J genes are TRBV12-3 or TRBV12-4 and TRBJ1-3, with unresolved D. V lost 6 bases and J lost 1, with 10 bases in between. The CDR3 loop spans 14 amino acids. The CDR3 nucleotides read TGTGCCAGCAGCACCACTGAGTCTGGAAACACCATATATTTT. The encoded protein is CASSTTESGNTIYF.

This sequence joins TRBV7-9 and TRBJ1-5; 7 bases are a match to TRBD1. With 2 bases clipped from V and 16 bases from J, the junction kept 8 bases outside the gene matches. Germline values: CDR1 SEHNR, CDR2 FQNEAQ (reference sequence). This CDR3 region has 12 residues. CDR3 protein: CASSLTTGQSHF. Here the CDR3 DNA reads TGTGCCAGCAGCTTAACTACGGGACAGTCCCATTTT. The complete variable domain, with remaining parts taken from reference TRBV7-9 and TRBJ1-5, reads DTGVSQNPRHKITKRGQNVTFRCDPISEHNRLYWYRQTLGQGPEFLTYFQNEAQLEKSRLLSDRFSAERPKGSFSTLEIQRTEQGDSAMYLCASSLTTGQSHFGDGTRLSIL.

The sample holds a few counts of this clonotype. This CDR3 reads CASSMLPEAYQPQHF. The CDR3 DNA follows: TGTGCCAGTAGTATGCTTCCTGAAGCCTATCAGCCCCAGCATTTT. This chain uses TRBV19 with TRBJ1-5, with D uncertain. CDR3 length: 15 amino acids. Trimming shortened V by 3 bases and J by 5 bases, and 14 bases separated the two germline ends. CDR1 and CDR2 from the germline V gene are LNHDA and SQIVND (reference sequence). The full variable domain, completed using reference TRBV19 and TRBJ1-5, is DGGITQSPKYLFRKEGQNVTLSCEQNLNHDAMYWYRQDPGQGLRLIYYSQIVNDFQKGDIAEGYSVSREKKESFPLTVTSAQKNPTAFYLCASSMLPEAYQPQHFGDGTRLSIL.

The chain uses TRBV10-3 and TRBJ1-2; no firm D call. This CDR3 region has 13 residues. V was shortened by 2 bases and J by 9 bases, with 13 bases between the two germline ends. Germline V CDR1 and CDR2: ENHRY, SYGVKD. CDR3 sequence reads: CAISEVLDSSYTF. CDR3 sequence (DNA): TGTGCCATCAGTGAGGTTTTGGACTCTAGCTACACCTTC.

V gene TRBV24-1 combines with J gene TRBJ1-5, with a possible D match to TRBD1 (5 bases). The CDR3 consists of 16 residues. Germline V gene lookup returns CDR1 KGHDR and CDR2 SFDVKD. The V end lost 3 bases, the J end lost 6 bases, and 17 bases lay between the germline ends. CDR3 nucleotides: TGTGCCACCAGTGATGGGACCTTGGGGGTCGGTCAGCCCCAGCATTTT. Residues: CATSDGTLGVGQPQHF.

The chain links TRBV27 to TRBJ2-2; D not resolved. The CDR3 contains 14 residues. V was cut by 4 bases and J by 3 bases, with 9 bases left in between. The germline gives CDR1 MNHEY, CDR2 SMNVEV (reference sequence). CDR3 amino acids: CASSYGRHTGELFF. The CDR3 coding sequence is TGTGCCAGCAGTTATGGGCGGCACACCGGGGAGCTGTTTTTT.

The genes are TRBV15 and TRBJ2-7, with 15 bases identical to TRBD2. V lost 7 bases to trimming and J lost 0 bases; unmatched junction nucleotides: 4. This CDR3 is 16 amino acids long. Germline-derived CDR1 and CDR2 are LNHNV and YYDKDF (reference sequence). The CDR3 nucleotides read TGTGCCACCATGGGACTAGCGGGAGGAAACTCCTACGAGCAGTACGTC. This translates into CATMGLAGGNSYEQYV.

This clonotype was detected ten times or more. The chain employs TRBV10-3 and TRBJ1-1; D is perhaps TRBD1 (6 bases). Per germline, CDR1 ENHRY and CDR2 SYGVKD. The V and J ends lost 10 bases and 11 bases respectively, with 14 bases between them. The CDR3 extends over 10 amino acids. Here the CDR3 DNA reads TGTGCCACCTACGGACAGAGGGCTTTCTTT. This codes for CATYGQRAFF.

This clonotype was seen repeatedly, ten times or more. This rearrangement joins TRBV20-1 to TRBJ2-1; D is tentatively TRBD1 or TRBD2 (5 bases each). Germline V gene lookup returns CDR1 DFQATT and CDR2 SNEGSKA (reference sequence). This CDR3 spans 13 amino acids. Between the trimmed V and J ends, which lost 2 bases and 8 bases, there was a span of 13 bases. The CDR3 protein is CSARSGTGHEQFF. The CDR3 DNA is TGCAGTGCTAGATCAGGGACGGGGCATGAGCAGTTCTTC.

This clonotype appeared many times. The chain joins TRBV9 to TRBJ2-1, with unresolved D. V was cut by 7 bases and J by 3 bases, with 14 bases left in between. Per germline, CDR1 SGDLS and CDR2 YYNGEE. The CDR3 consists of 14 residues. The chain's CDR3 is CASGTGNIYNEQFF. The CDR3 nucleotides are TGTGCCAGCGGTACCGGCAACATCTACAATGAGCAGTTCTTC.

This clonotype was recorded a few times. The J gene is TRBJ2-6, the V gene TRBV6-1; D is unresolved. V was trimmed by 10 bases and J by 2 bases, leaving 9 bases between them. This CDR3 has 13 amino acids. CDR1 and CDR2 (germline): MNHNS, SASEGT. The CDR3 DNA is TGTGCCACCCGGCCGGCTGGGGCCAACGTCCTGACTTTC. It specifies CATRPAGANVLTF.

This clonotype has a handful of counts. This chain links TRBV2 with TRBJ1-6; 7 bases match TRBD1. The CDR3 spans 15 residues. Germline assignment: CDR1 SNHLY and CDR2 FYNNEI. The junction had 9 bases not matched to a gene; V was cut back by 3 bases and J by 10 bases. This chain's CDR3 is CASSDYDREDSPLHF. For the CDR3, the DNA is TGTGCCAGCAGTGACTATGACAGGGAGGACTCACCCCTCCACTTT. Together with reference TRBV2 and TRBJ1-6, the CDR3 gives the full variable domain: EPEVTQTPSHQVTQMGQEVILRCVPISNHLYFYWYRQILGQKVEFLVSFYNNEISEKSEIFDDQFSVERPDGSNFTLKIRSTKLEDSAMYFCASSDYDREDSPLHFGNGTRLTVT.

Ten or more counts support this clonotype. The chain carries TRBV28 and TRBJ2-7; D tentatively fits TRBD1 or TRBD2 (6 bases each). V lost 2 bases and J lost 7, with 18 bases in between. The V gene's germline CDR1 is MDHEN and CDR2 SYDVKM. CDR3 size: 15 residues. The CDR3 bases are TGTGCCAGCAGTTTAACGGAGGGGGGCGCGGGGGAGCAGTACTTC. Protein: CASSLTEGGAGEQYF.

The chain combines TRBV6-2 or TRBV6-3 with TRBJ2-7; 10 bases map to TRBD2. The length of the CDR3 is 16 residues. CDR1 and CDR2 (germline): MNHEY, SVGEGT. With 2 bases clipped from V and 4 bases from J, the junction kept 8 bases outside the gene matches. CDR3 DNA sequence: TGTGCCAGCAGTTACGATGGGCTAGCGGGGGAGTACGAGCAGTACTTC. It codes for CASSYDGLAGEYEQYF.

This clonotype was picked up many times. The chain recombines TRBV5-1 with TRBJ2-3; no clear D gene. Trimming took off 0 bases at V and 2 bases at J, with 10 bases between the two ends. The CDR3 length is 15 residues. Germline CDR1 and CDR2: SGHRS and YFSETQ. CDR3 sequence reads: CASSLEGRNTDTQYF. CDR3 nucleotides: TGCGCCAGCAGCTTGGAAGGCCGAAACACAGATACGCAGTATTTT.

This clonotype has ten or more counts. This chain joins TRBV20-1 and TRBJ1-5; possible D gene TRBD1, 5 bases. Germline assignment: CDR1 DFQATT and CDR2 SNEGSKA (reference sequence). V was clipped by 7 bases and J by 7 bases, with 14 bases between them. This CDR3 is built from 12 residues. CDR3 nucleotides: TGCAGTGTGGGGCAGGGCGACCAGCCCCAGCATTTT. Protein product: CSVGQGDQPQHF.

This clonotype showed up many times. The chain uses TRBV29-1 and TRBJ2-4; 7 bases align to TRBD1. Germline V CDR1 and CDR2: SQVTM, ANQGSEA. There are 14 residues in the CDR3. V trimming: 3 bases; J trimming: 6 bases; junction bases outside the gene matches: 8. The CDR3 spells CSVESVGQRNIQYF. The DNA of the CDR3 is TGCAGCGTTGAGTCGGTGGGACAGAGAAACATTCAGTACTTC.

The table lists this clonotype with many counts. The rearrangement joins TRBV10-3 to TRBJ2-7; D is unresolved. V lost 3 bases and J lost 0, with 6 bases in between. Germline V lookup: CDR1 ENHRY, CDR2 SYGVKD. This CDR3 region has 13 residues. CDR3 protein: CAISEAYSYEQYV. The CDR3 DNA follows: TGTGCCATCAGTGAAGCATACTCCTACGAGCAGTACGTC.